These 17 T cell receptor beta chains share one sample of origin, sequenced in a study of blood T cell repertoires in COVID-19. TCRdb's table, derived via immunoSEQ multiplex PCR, lists solely in-frame clones and lacks some. The data contain roughly 250,000 clones, approximately 83% of them singletons. The sample comprised PBMCs or T cells enriched from blood (not recorded which). Source of these receptors: a woman aged 30 to 39 who had recovered from COVID-19.

This chain links TRBV28 with TRBJ1-2; TRBD1 agrees at 9 bases. Germline CDR1 and CDR2: MDHEN and SYDVKM. Trimming cost V 5 bases and J 4 bases; bases outside gene matches: 8. The CDR3 totals 15 residues. This CDR3 reads CASSASGTGRYGYTF. CDR3 coding DNA: TGTGCCAGCAGTGCCTCCGGGACAGGGCGCTATGGCTACACCTTC.

The V gene is TRBV5-5, the J gene TRBJ1-3; D call uncertain. Germline-derived CDR1 and CDR2 are SGHKS and YYEKEE (reference sequence). The CDR3 totals 14 residues. The germline V and J ends were trimmed by 3 bases and 2 bases, with 9 bases remaining between them. The CDR3 protein is CASSSSSPGNTIYF. The CDR3 nucleotides are TGTGCCAGCAGCTCGTCTTCCCCTGGAAACACCATATATTTT.

The chain combines TRBV28 with TRBJ2-2; TRBD1 aligns across 11 bases. Germline assignment: CDR1 MDHEN and CDR2 SYDVKM. This CDR3 contains 17 residues. V gave up 0 bases and J gave up 3 bases; unmatched junction bases: 3. CDR3 region: CASSLWGQGDDTGELFF. In DNA, the CDR3 is TGTGCCAGCAGTTTATGGGGACAGGGGGACGACACCGGGGAGCTGTTTTTT.

The V call is TRBV6-4, the J call TRBJ1-1; D unclear. The CDR3 is made up of 14 amino acids. Between the trimmed V and J ends, which lost 2 bases and 5 bases, there was a span of 12 bases. The germline CDR1 and CDR2 sequences are MRHNA and SNTAGT. Written as DNA, the CDR3 is TGTGCCAGCAGTGACGACGAGGGTTCAACTGAAGCTTTCTTT. Translating gives CASSDDEGSTEAFF.

V usage is TRBV5-1 and J usage is TRBJ1-1, with a tentative D call TRBD1 (6 bases). With 1 base removed from V and 1 base from J, the gap between germline ends came to 11 bases. Germline assignment: CDR1 SGHRS and CDR2 YFSETQ. The length of the CDR3 is 15 residues. CDR3 region: CASSLTGSTNTEAFF. The CDR3 DNA follows: TGCGCCAGCAGCTTGACAGGGTCGACGAACACTGAAGCTTTCTTT.

The J gene is TRBJ2-1, the V gene TRBV15, with 8 bases matching TRBD1. Germline CDR1 reads LNHNV; CDR2 reads YYDKDF (reference sequence). The CDR3 has 15 residues. Germline trimming cut 5 bases from V and 5 bases from J; bases unmatched to any gene: 8. The chain's CDR3 is CATSPQGARDNEQFF. CDR3 DNA sequence: TGTGCCACCAGCCCCCAGGGGGCAAGAGACAATGAGCAGTTCTTC.

The chain uses TRBV24-1 and TRBJ2-5; 15 bases fit TRBD2. J was trimmed by 2 bases and V by 10 bases; bases with no gene match: 4. This CDR3 is 15 amino acids long. CDR1 and CDR2 from the germline V gene are KGHDR and SFDVKD. In DNA, the CDR3 is TGTGCCACGGGGGGACTAGCGGGAGGTCAAGAGACCCAGTACTTC. This encodes CATGGLAGGQETQYF.

The rearrangement links TRBV9 to TRBJ2-1, with 14 bases matching TRBD2. Per germline, CDR1 SGDLS and CDR2 YYNGEE. The V gene end was trimmed by 4 bases and the J gene end by 7 bases; junction bases not matched to a gene: 7. This CDR3 region has 16 residues. The CDR3 bases are TGTGCCAGCAGCACCGGACTAGCGGGAGGTCGGAATGAGCAGTTCTTC. Translated: CASSTGLAGGRNEQFF.

The CDR3 is CASSPKTGGEGNTIYF. The CDR3 DNA follows: TGCGCCAGCAGCCCCAAGACAGGGGGCGAAGGAAACACCATATATTTT. The V gene is TRBV5-1, the J gene TRBJ1-3, with 10 bases matching TRBD1. The V gene's germline CDR1 is SGHRS and CDR2 YFSETQ. V was clipped by 4 bases and J by 4 bases; unmatched bases: 8. The CDR3 sequence is 16 residues long.

The CDR3: CASSKGGTGTTNNEQFF. In DNA, the CDR3 is TGTGCCAGCAGCAAAGGGGGAACAGGGACGACGAACAATGAGCAGTTCTTC. The V call is TRBV21-1, the J call TRBJ2-1; the tabulated D call, TRBD1, remains unverified against the DNA. TRBV21-1 is marked as a pseudogene. The CDR3 runs 17 residues.

The genes are TRBV2 and TRBJ1-1, with D unresolved. Germline loops: CDR1 SNHLY, CDR2 FYNNEI. This CDR3 contains 14 residues. V shed 7 bases and J shed 4 bases, with 16 bases lying between them. CDR3 residues: CASIGRGWVTEAFF. The DNA of the CDR3 is TGTGCCAGCATAGGGCGGGGTTGGGTCACTGAAGCTTTCTTT.

The V call is TRBV19, the J call TRBJ2-2; the D is unclear. CDR3 length: 16 amino acids. Germline V gene data show CDR1 as LNHDA and CDR2 as SQIVND (reference sequence). V lost 5 bases and J 4 bases, leaving 17 bases between the germline ends. As DNA, the CDR3 is TGTGCCAGTAGTTTCCGGGTCGGCGCGAGCACCGGGGAGCTGTTTTTT. Translation: CASSFRVGASTGELFF.

V gene TRBV10-3 combines with J gene TRBJ2-7; possibly TRBD1 for D (5 bases). Germline-derived CDR1 and CDR2 are ENHRY and SYGVKD. The CDR3 spans 13 residues. V was pared by 5 bases and J by 2 bases, with 10 bases between. CDR3 in amino acids: CAISLRETYEQYF. The DNA of the CDR3 is TGTGCCATCAGTCTCAGGGAAACCTACGAGCAGTACTTC.

The V and J genes are TRBV27 and TRBJ2-7; 9 nucleotides agree with TRBD2. The CDR3 length is 16 residues. Germline V gene sequence: CDR1 MNHEY, CDR2 SMNVEV (reference sequence). V trimming: 0 bases; J trimming: 4 bases; junction bases outside the gene matches: 7. CDR3 in DNA: TGTGCCAGCAGTTTATCGGGACTAGCTTTTACGTACGAGCAGTACTTC. Amino acids: CASSLSGLAFTYEQYF.

The chain recombines TRBV5-6 with TRBJ2-1, with TRBD2 as a possible D gene (6 bases). Between the trimmed V and J ends, which lost 4 bases and 9 bases, there was a span of 20 bases. CDR3 size: 15 residues. Germline V gene data show CDR1 as SGHDT and CDR2 as YYEEEE. The CDR3 DNA reads as TGTGCCAGCAGCCCCACCGGGGGACTTCCTCCTGAGCAGTTCTTC. Its protein is CASSPTGGLPPEQFF.

The chain joins TRBV7-2 to TRBJ1-5; TRBD1 is a possible D gene (5 bases). This CDR3 has 15 residues. With 1 base removed from V and 4 bases from J, the gap between germline ends came to 11 bases. Germline V gene lookup returns CDR1 SGHTA and CDR2 FQGNSA. The CDR3 protein is CASSLVDTENQPQHF. The CDR3 coding sequence is TGTGCCAGCAGCTTAGTGGACACCGAAAATCAGCCCCAGCATTTT.

The chain is built from TRBV18 and TRBJ1-2; D call uncertain. From germline, CDR1 is KGHSH and CDR2 LQKENI. The CDR3 is made up of 15 amino acids. V shed 1 base and J shed 4 bases, with 13 bases lying between them. CDR3 sequence reads: CASSPLLRGAYGYTF. The CDR3 DNA is TGTGCCAGCTCACCACTATTACGGGGAGCCTATGGCTACACCTTC. The full variable domain, its missing parts supplied by reference TRBV18 and TRBJ1-2, is NAGVMQNPRHLVRRRGQEARLRCSPMKGHSHVYWYRQLPEEGLKFMVYLQKENIIDESGMPKERFSAEFPKEGPSILRIQQVVRGDSAAYFCASSPLLRGAYGYTFGSGTRLTVV.